Below, 11 T cell receptor beta chains from the same sample are listed, as sequenced in a study of human T cells and chemical hapten exposure. This sample's time point: patch test 1, 2 weeks after DPC sensitization. Specified treatment: therapeutic diphenylcyclopropenone sensitization with weekly scalp DPC. Using its own MiXCR run on the RACE reads, TCRdb lists one record per CDR3 protein. The data hold 74,000 or so distinct CDR3 sequences, with approximately 10% observed a single time. This specimen consisted of whole blood, obtained in connection with sensitization to the hapten diphenylcyclopropenone (DPC). These receptors originate from a woman aged 50 to 60 with alopecia areata. Some clones in this sample may be carry-over from other donors' samples.

This clonotype was recorded many times. In DNA, the CDR3 is TGTGCCAGCAGTCTTAGCGGGAGGGCCACAGATACGCAGTATTTT. Protein product: CASSLSGRATDTQYF. The V call is TRBV6-6, the J call TRBJ2-3; 11 positions agree with TRBD2. CDR1 and CDR2 (germline): MNHNY, SVGAGI (reference sequence). With 5 bases clipped from V and 2 bases from J, the junction kept 3 bases outside the gene matches. The CDR3 sequence is 15 residues long.

In this sample, this clonotype turned up a few times. The chain has TRBV18 and TRBJ1-1; D remains ambiguous. The CDR3 runs 13 residues. Germline CDR1 is KGHSH and CDR2 is LQKENI. The ends were cut back, 5 bases at V and 1 base at J, with 8 bases in the middle. CDR3 bases: TGTGCCAGCTCAGGAGCGGGGAACACTGAAGCTTTCTTT. It specifies CASSGAGNTEAFF.

This clonotype showed up just a few times. V and J are TRBV4-2 and TRBJ2-7; no definite D call. V dropped 1 base and J dropped 1 base, with 8 bases sitting between them. This CDR3 spans 14 amino acids. From germline, CDR1 is LGHNA and CDR2 YNFKEQ. The CDR3 region has the DNA TGTGCCAGCAGCCAAGGGGGTGGATCCTACGAGCAGTACTTC. This translates into CASSQGGGSYEQYF.

This clonotype has ten or more counts. The chain combines TRBV7-2 with TRBJ1-5; 7 bases map to TRBD1. From germline, CDR1 is SGHTA and CDR2 FQGNSA. Germline trimming cut 5 bases from V and 0 bases from J; bases unmatched to any gene: 4. The CDR3 is made up of 15 amino acids. Written as DNA, the CDR3 is TGTGCCAGCAGCGACAGGGCATATAGCAATCAGCCCCAGCATTTT. This translates into CASSDRAYSNQPQHF.

About this clonotype: A much larger clone sits a single nucleotide away, making a read error possible. The rearrangement uses TRBV11-3 and TRBJ2-7, with D perhaps matching TRBD1 or TRBD2 (5 bases each). V gave up 5 bases and J gave up 2 bases, with 10 bases separating them. The CDR3 is 13 residues long. CDR1 is SGHNT and CDR2 is YENEEA in the germline V gene. Written as DNA, the CDR3 is TGTGCCAGCAGCGCTGGGGGTCCCTACGAGCAGTACTTC. Amino acid sequence: CASSAGGPYEQYF. Supplemented by reference TRBV11-3 and TRBJ2-7, the full variable domain reads EAGVVQSPRYKIIEKKQPVAFWCNPISGHNTLYWYLQNLGQGPELLIRYENEEAVDDSQLPKDRFSAERLKGVDSTLKIQPAELGDSAVYLCASSAGGPYEQYFGPGTRLTVT.

This clonotype was counted a few times. The chain employs TRBV23-1 and TRBJ2-7; no definite D call. TRBV23-1 is noted as an ORF with a role that remains uncertain. V was pared by 0 bases and J by 4 bases, with 7 bases between. The CDR3 extends over 13 amino acids. The chain's CDR3 is CASSQSSLYEQYF. The CDR3 DNA is TGCGCCAGCAGTCAATCCTCCCTTTACGAGCAGTACTTC.

The chain couples TRBV20-1 to TRBJ2-3; D is unclear. Trimming took off 4 bases at V and 2 bases at J, with 7 bases between the two ends. The CDR3 has 12 amino acids. Germline CDR1 is DFQATT and CDR2 is SNEGSKA (reference sequence). The CDR3 is CSATGVTDTQYF. DNA for the CDR3: TGCAGTGCTACGGGCGTCACAGATACGCAGTATTTT.

This clonotype was found a few times. This rearrangement joins TRBV6-2 or TRBV6-3 to TRBJ2-1, with 12 bases matching TRBD2. CDR1 is MNHEY and CDR2 is SVGEGT in the germline V gene. The ends lost 5 bases at V and 6 bases at J; junction bases unmatched: 14. The CDR3 consists of 18 residues. CDR3 sequence: CASSGGINGLAGSNEQFF. The CDR3 nucleotides are TGTGCCAGCAGTGGAGGGATAAATGGACTAGCGGGGTCCAATGAGCAGTTCTTC.

This clonotype was counted at least ten times. The CDR3 sequence is CASTIRSTGLNSPLHF. The CDR3 DNA is TGTGCCAGCACCATTAGGTCGACAGGTCTGAATTCACCCCTCCACTTT. The chain couples TRBV7-2 to TRBJ1-6, with D possibly TRBD1 on 6 matching bases. The V gene lost 7 bases and the J gene lost 7 bases, with 20 bases spanning the gap. CDR3 length: 16 residues. In germline, CDR1 is SGHTA, CDR2 FQGNSA. Complete variable domain (other parts from reference TRBV7-2 and TRBJ1-6): GAGVSQSPSNKVTEKGKDVELRCDPISGHTALYWYRQSLGQGLEFLIYFQGNSAPDKSGLPSDRFSAERTGGSVSTLTIQRTQQEDSAVYLCASTIRSTGLNSPLHFGNGTRLTVT.

The V call is TRBV9, the J call TRBJ1-5; D perhaps matches TRBD1 (6 bases). CDR3 length: 14 residues. V dropped 3 bases and J dropped 1 base, with 8 bases sitting between them. Germline V gene data show CDR1 as SGDLS and CDR2 as YYNGEE. CDR3 coding DNA: TGTGCCAGCAGCGAACAGGGAAGCAATCAGCCCCAGCATTTT. It translates to CASSEQGSNQPQHF.

CDR3 loop: CASSEGNQPQHF. Written as DNA, the CDR3 is TGCGCCAGCAGTGAGGGGAATCAGCCCCAGCATTTT. The V call is TRBV10-2, the J call TRBJ1-5; no firm D call. V was pared by 2 bases and J by 4 bases, with 3 bases between. The CDR3 is made up of 12 amino acids. Looked up from germline, CDR1 is WSHSY and CDR2 is SAAADI.